These 22 T cell receptor beta chains share one sample of origin, sequenced in a study of vaccination effects on CD4 cells after COVID-19. CD4+ T cell isolation took place after 10 days of culture. For these TCRs, the target antigens are not known. The protocol was immunoSEQ multiplex PCR, while the TCRdb copy is restricted to in-frame clones and leaves out a portion. The table shows around 25,000 clones, with roughly 73% occurring only once. This specimen was CD4+ T cells from PBMCs cultured without peptide, taken before COVID-19 vaccination. All receptors derive from a human donor who received a COVID-19 vaccine.

The rearrangement uses TRBV7-9 and TRBJ1-4; the D is unclear. This CDR3 region has 16 residues. The germline V gene has CDR1 SEHNR and CDR2 FQNEAQ (reference sequence). Trimming removed 8 bases from V and 0 bases from J, with 16 bases in between. The CDR3 sequence: CASADRLTPTNEKLFF. CDR3 DNA sequence: TGTGCCAGCGCAGACCGTCTTACTCCAACTAATGAAAAACTGTTTTTT. Full variable domain (outside the CDR3, taken from reference TRBV7-9 and TRBJ1-4): DTGVSQNPRHKITKRGQNVTFRCDPISEHNRLYWYRQTLGQGPEFLTYFQNEAQLEKSRLLSDRFSAERPKGSFSTLEIQRTEQGDSAMYLCASADRLTPTNEKLFFGSGTQLSVL.

A few counts support this clone. The V call is TRBV5-4, the J call TRBJ2-2, with TRBD1 identical over 7 bases. This CDR3 has 16 amino acids. CDR1 is SGHNT, CDR2 YYREEE, per germline (reference sequence). Trimming removed 0 bases from V and 2 bases from J; junction bases left unmatched: 4. The CDR3 DNA sequence: TGTGCCAGCAGCTTGGGGAAGGGGGCTAACACCGGGGAGCTGTTTTTT. This translates into CASSLGKGANTGELFF.

This chain uses TRBV5-1 with TRBJ2-3; TRBD1 agrees at 9 bases. Trimming removed 3 bases from V and 0 bases from J; junction bases left unmatched: 5. The CDR3 is made up of 16 amino acids. Per the germline V gene, CDR1 is SGHRS and CDR2 is YFSETQ. CDR3 in DNA: TGCGCCAGCAGCTGGGGGACAGGGACTAGCACAGATACGCAGTATTTT. Translated, it gives CASSWGTGTSTDTQYF.

The chain is built from TRBV27 and TRBJ2-7; D gene unclear. CDR1 is MNHEY, CDR2 SMNVEV, per germline (reference sequence). This CDR3 spans 15 amino acids. Trimming took off 6 bases at V and 3 bases at J, with 18 bases between the two ends. The DNA for the CDR3 is TGTGCCAGCAGACAAATTCTTAGAAAGGGCTACGAGCAGTACTTC. Translating it yields CASRQILRKGYEQYF.

V gene TRBV4-3 combines with J gene TRBJ1-4, with TRBD1 as a possible D gene (5 bases). This CDR3 has 18 residues. CDR1 and CDR2 from the germline V gene are LGHNA and YSLEER. Trimming shortened V by 4 bases and J by 8 bases, and 26 bases separated the two germline ends. In nucleotides, the CDR3 is TGCGCCAGCAGCCGAGGTCAGATTTTTGGGGGGATCGTCGAAAAACTGTTTTTT. Translated, it gives CASSRGQIFGGIVEKLFF.

V is TRBV12-3 or TRBV12-4 and J is TRBJ2-5; D possibly corresponds to TRBD1 (6 bases). The CDR3 spans 13 residues. Trimming stripped 2 bases from V and 5 bases from J, with 9 bases between. In DNA form, the CDR3 reads TGTGCCAGCAGTTTAACAGGGAAGGAGACCCAGTACTTC. This encodes CASSLTGKETQYF.

The chain combines TRBV6-2 or TRBV6-3 with TRBJ2-3; D may be TRBD2 (5 bases). This CDR3 region has 15 residues. V lost 6 bases, J lost 4 bases, and 17 bases lay in between. Germline V gene lookup returns CDR1 MNHEY and CDR2 SVGEGT. DNA for the CDR3: TGTGCCAGCAGCACGGCGGGCGGTAAGGCAGATACGCAGTATTTT. Translating it yields CASSTAGGKADTQYF.

J is TRBJ2-5 and V is TRBV10-2, with TRBD2 identical over 11 bases. CDR1 is WSHSY and CDR2 is SAAADI in the germline V gene. The CDR3 covers 13 residues. Losses at the gene ends were 6 bases for V and 3 bases for J; bases not matched to a gene: 0. For the CDR3, the DNA is TGCGCCAGCAGACTAGCGGGAGAAGAGACCCAGTACTTC. Its protein product is CASRLAGEETQYF.

The rearrangement links TRBV9 to TRBJ1-2; 11 bases match TRBD1. Trimming cost V 0 bases and J 4 bases; bases outside gene matches: 2. Germline V gene sequence: CDR1 SGDLS, CDR2 YYNGEE. This CDR3 region has 15 residues. CDR3 loop: CASSVEGQGVYGYTF. The CDR3 DNA is TGTGCCAGCAGCGTAGAGGGACAGGGGGTCTATGGCTACACCTTC.

The chain recombines TRBV7-2 with TRBJ2-5, with 10 bases identical to TRBD1. The trim removed 3 bases at V and 3 bases at J, leaving 7 bases unmatched. The CDR3 runs to 16 residues. Germline CDR1 is SGHTA and CDR2 is FQGNSA. CDR3 protein: CASSFSTGTGEETQYF. The CDR3 region has the DNA TGTGCCAGCAGCTTCTCTACCGGGACAGGGGAAGAGACCCAGTACTTC.

V gene TRBV4-2 combines with J gene TRBJ2-5, with D perhaps TRBD1 (7 bases). This CDR3 is built from 14 residues. Trimming pared 4 bases from V and 2 bases from J, leaving 11 bases between. The germline gives CDR1 LGHNA, CDR2 YNFKEQ. DNA of the CDR3: TGTGCCAGCAGCCGGGCGGGACAGCAAGAGACCCAGTACTTC. It codes for CASSRAGQQETQYF.

This clone was seen just once. The rearrangement links TRBV25-1 to TRBJ1-1; the D is unclear. The CDR3 is 13 residues long. V lost 3 bases, J lost 2 bases, and 7 bases lay in between. Germline V gives CDR1 MGHDK, CDR2 SYGVNS. The CDR3 loop reads CASSERVNTEAFF. CDR3 coding DNA: TGTGCCAGCAGTGAGAGGGTCAACACTGAAGCTTTCTTT.

The genes are TRBV11-3 and TRBJ1-2; 9 bases are shared with TRBD1. This CDR3 comprises 16 residues. After removal of 3 bases from V and 5 bases from J, the junction contained 10 bases not matched to a gene. The germline V gene encodes CDR1 SGHNT and CDR2 YENEEA. CDR3: CASSLGDREQYYGYTF. CDR3 nucleotides: TGTGCCAGCAGCTTGGGGGACAGGGAACAATATTATGGCTACACCTTC.

This chain joins TRBV19 and TRBJ2-7; D call uncertain. In germline, CDR1 is LNHDA, CDR2 SQIVND (reference sequence). The CDR3 is 11 amino acids. The V and J ends lost 2 bases and 5 bases respectively, with 4 bases between them. CDR3 bases: TGTGCCAGTAGTATATTAGACGAGCAGTACTTC. Protein sequence: CASSILDEQYF.

The gene calls are TRBV5-4 and TRBJ2-3; D ambiguous. CDR1 is SGHNT and CDR2 is YYREEE in the germline V gene (reference sequence). CDR3 length: 14 residues. Trimming took 5 bases from V and 2 from J, leaving 12 bases between them. CDR3 loop: CASRSQGITDTQYF. The CDR3 coding sequence is TGTGCCAGCAGGTCCCAAGGAATCACAGATACGCAGTATTTT.

This clone was counted a single time. The V and J genes are TRBV5-1 and TRBJ2-1; D perhaps matches TRBD1 (6 bases). The CDR3 covers 14 residues. Looked up from germline, CDR1 is SGHRS and CDR2 is YFSETQ. Trimming removed 0 bases at V and 7 bases at J, with 11 bases between. The CDR3 is CASSLGPQGNEQFF. Written as DNA, the CDR3 is TGCGCCAGCAGCTTGGGGCCTCAGGGGAATGAGCAGTTCTTC.

This clone appeared once. The chain joins TRBV11-2 to TRBJ1-3; D perhaps matches TRBD1 (5 bases). This CDR3 region has 18 residues. V was pared by 2 bases and J by 0 bases, with 17 bases between. Germline CDR1 and CDR2: SGHAT and FQNNGV. The CDR3 loop is CASSLSVRGAISGNTIYF. In nucleotides, the CDR3 is TGTGCCAGCAGCTTAAGTGTGAGAGGGGCTATCTCTGGAAACACCATATATTTT.

The chain links TRBV2 to TRBJ2-3; 7 nucleotides match TRBD2. Germline assignment: CDR1 SNHLY and CDR2 FYNNEI. Trimming at V came to 7 bases and at J to 0 bases, leaving 7 bases not matched to a gene. The CDR3 contains 15 residues. CDR3 in DNA: TGTGCCAGCAATTCTGCGGGACTAAGCACAGATACGCAGTATTTT. Translation gives CASNSAGLSTDTQYF.

V is TRBV5-8 and J is TRBJ1-1; a possible D gene is TRBD1 (5 bases). Trimming took 4 bases from V and 6 from J, leaving 10 bases between them. Per germline, CDR1 SGHTS and CDR2 YDEGEE. The CDR3 contains 12 residues. CDR3 sequence (DNA): TGTGCCAGCAGCCTGTACAGGCCTGAAGCTTTCTTT. This gives the protein CASSLYRPEAFF.

V and J are TRBV30 and TRBJ1-1; TRBD1 matches 12 bases. The CDR3 contains 15 residues. The V gene's germline CDR1 is GTSNPN and CDR2 SVGIG (reference sequence). With V trimmed by 5 bases and J by 5 bases, 9 bases remained unmatched. The CDR3 sequence: CAWVSRDRGPTEAFF. The CDR3 region has the DNA TGTGCCTGGGTGTCCCGGGACAGGGGGCCGACTGAAGCTTTCTTT. The full variable domain, with the rest looked up from reference TRBV30 and TRBJ1-1, is SQTIHQWPATLVQPVGSPLSLECTVEGTSNPNLYWYRQAAGRGLQLLFYSVGIGQISSEVPQNLSASRPQDRQFILSSKKLLLSDSGFYLCAWVSRDRGPTEAFFGQGTRLTVV.

The chain uses TRBV5-1 and TRBJ2-7, with D possibly being TRBD2 (6 bases). The germline CDR1 and CDR2 sequences are SGHRS and YFSETQ. Between the trimmed V and J ends, which lost 4 bases and 5 bases, there was a span of 16 bases. The CDR3 sequence is 14 residues long. The CDR3 spells CASSRSGGSNEQYF. CDR3 in DNA: TGCGCCAGCAGCCGTAGTGGGGGGAGCAACGAGCAGTACTTC.

The rearrangement joins TRBV19 to TRBJ1-1; D is possibly TRBD1 (5 bases). The CDR3 totals 14 residues. Trimming left V 3 bases short and J 5 bases short, with 13 bases between. Germline V gives CDR1 LNHDA, CDR2 SQIVND (reference sequence). The CDR3 loop is CASSMSRGRTEAFF. The DNA for the CDR3 is TGTGCCAGTAGTATGAGTAGGGGAAGAACTGAAGCTTTCTTT.